This T cell receptor (beta chain) was recovered during a study of T cells in Graves' hyperthyroidism and ophthalmopathy. Study context: The authors collected peripheral blood at initial diagnosis, before any treatment.

Patients showing uncontrolled infection, other autoimmune disease, pregnancy or lactation were ineligible. Together with thyroid ultrasound, orbital computed tomography, serum thyroxine and TRAb, clinical symptoms were used for diagnoses. RNA transcripts were the template for amplifying TCR beta CDR3 regions. The study used the HTBI primer set for a first-round RT-PCR of the TCR CDR3. In TCRdb, the multiplex PCR reads were re-called with MiXCR into one record per CDR3 protein. The sample yields some 700,000 distinct CDR3 sequences, about 18% seen once. Findings and limits, study-wide: Ophthalmopathy was identified by the model a median around 5.9 months ahead of onset.

This clonotype has only a few counts. Its target is not known. The CDR3 contains 14 residues. V gave up 6 bases and J gave up 4 bases; unmatched junction bases: 9. Per germline, CDR1 MNHEY and CDR2 SVGEGT. The rearrangement uses TRBV6-2 or TRBV6-3 and TRBJ2-7, with TRBD1 identical over 7 bases. Sequencing input: blood. The TCR comes from a man aged 45 to 65 with Graves' hyperthyroidism. For the CDR3, the DNA is TGTGCCAGCAGCACAGGGGCGGAGCCTTACGAGCAGTACTTC. Its translation: CASSTGAEPYEQYF.